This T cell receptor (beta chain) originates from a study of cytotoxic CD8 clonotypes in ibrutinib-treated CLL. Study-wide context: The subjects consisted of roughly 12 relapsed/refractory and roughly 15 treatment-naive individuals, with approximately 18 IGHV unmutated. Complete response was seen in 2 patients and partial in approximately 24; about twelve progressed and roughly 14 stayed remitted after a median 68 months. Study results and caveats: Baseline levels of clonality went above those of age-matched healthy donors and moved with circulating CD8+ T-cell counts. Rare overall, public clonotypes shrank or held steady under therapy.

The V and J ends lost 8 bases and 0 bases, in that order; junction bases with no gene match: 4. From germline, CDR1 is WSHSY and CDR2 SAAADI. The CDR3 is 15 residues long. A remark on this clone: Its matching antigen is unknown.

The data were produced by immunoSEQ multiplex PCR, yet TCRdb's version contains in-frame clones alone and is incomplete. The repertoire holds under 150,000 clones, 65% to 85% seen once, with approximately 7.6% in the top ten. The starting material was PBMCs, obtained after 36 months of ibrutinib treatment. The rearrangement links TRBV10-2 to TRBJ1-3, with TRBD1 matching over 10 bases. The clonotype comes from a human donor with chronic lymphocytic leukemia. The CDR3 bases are TGCGCCAGCGGGGACAGGGGACGCTCTGGAAACACCATATATTTT. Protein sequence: CASGDRGRSGNTIYF.